One and the same sample provided the 28 T cell receptor beta chains below, sequenced in a study of low-dose radiotherapy and immunotherapy resistance in tumors. cDNA synthesis used a TRAV/TRBV-specific primer set for both chains. The authors ran about 18 PCR cycles to amplify TCRs with a constant-region primer and V-primer adapter. TCRdb reprocessed the reads with MiXCR, giving one entry per CDR3 protein. The sample gives tens of thousands of distinct CDR3 sequences, roughly 31% of which show up once; 8.5% to 14% is in the top ten. Time point defined: before trial treatment. Sequences were derived from PBMCs, sampled before treatment. These receptors all stem from a female donor with ovarian cancer.

The rearrangement joins TRBV20-1 to TRBJ1-3, with D possibly matching TRBD1 (6 bases). CDR1 is DFQATT and CDR2 is SNEGSKA in the germline V gene (reference sequence). V was shortened by 6 bases and J by 4 bases, with 10 bases between the two germline ends. The CDR3 length is 12 residues. The CDR3 loop is CSAWGAGNTIYF. The CDR3 DNA follows: TGCAGTGCGTGGGGGGCGGGAAACACCATATATTTT.

This clonotype showed up many times. This chain connects TRBV27 to TRBJ2-1; D remains unclear. The CDR3 consists of 15 residues. Trimming left V 5 bases short and J 6 bases short, with 17 bases between. From germline, CDR1 is MNHEY and CDR2 SMNVEV (reference sequence). The CDR3 bases are TGTGCCAGCAGTATGAGGCCTTTCAAATTCAATGAGCAGTTCTTC. Translation: CASSMRPFKFNEQFF.

This clonotype was seen many times. The chain recombines TRBV12-3 or TRBV12-4 with TRBJ1-5; tentatively, D is TRBD1 (5 bases). V lost 5 bases and J 2 bases, leaving 10 bases between the germline ends. The CDR3 is 14 amino acids. This CDR3 is CASSPQGGNQPQHF. The CDR3 region has the DNA TGTGCCAGCAGTCCGCAGGGAGGCAATCAGCCCCAGCATTTT.

This clonotype showed up many times. J is TRBJ1-2 and V is TRBV14; D uncertain. Deletions cut 2 bases from V and 2 bases from J, with 12 bases between. In germline, CDR1 is SGHDN, CDR2 FVKESK. The CDR3 loop spans 15 amino acids. CDR3 nucleotide sequence: TGTGCCAGCAGCCAAATGGGCGGATGGAACTATGGCTACACCTTC. Encoded protein: CASSQMGGWNYGYTF.

Comments on this clonotype: A read error is likely here: a far larger clone is one base away. Without the conserved terminal phenylalanine or tryptophan, this CDR3 likely stems from a read error. J is TRBJ2-7 and V is TRBV5-4; maybe TRBD2 (5 bases). From germline, CDR1 is SGHNT and CDR2 YYREEE (reference sequence). Trimming removed 6 bases from V and 3 bases from J, with 16 bases in between. The CDR3 runs to 14 residues. In DNA form, the CDR3 reads TGTGCCAGCACCCCCGTCGGGGTCCGCTACGAGCAGTACTAC. Translation gives CASTPVGVRYEQYY.

The genes are TRBV7-9 and TRBJ2-3, with 7 bases identical to TRBD1. The CDR3 runs 16 residues. The V segment lost 5 bases and the J segment 8 bases; nucleotides outside the gene matches: 16. The germline CDR1 and CDR2 sequences are SEHNR and FQNEAQ (reference sequence). CDR3 nucleotides: TGTGCCAGCAGCCTCACGGGGACAGCTTCTTATGGTACGCAGTATTTT. This codes for CASSLTGTASYGTQYF.

For this clonotype: A far larger clone is only one base removed, so a read error is likely. The V gene is TRBV2, the J gene TRBJ2-5; D tentatively fits TRBD1 or TRBD2 (6 bases each). V lost 8 bases to trimming and J lost 11 bases, with 24 bases between them. Germline V lookup: CDR1 SNHLY, CDR2 FYNNEI. This CDR3 has 14 residues. CDR3 sequence: CASRTGVRDNEQYF. In DNA, the CDR3 is TGTGCCAGCCGCACGGGAGTTAGGGACAATGAGCAGTACTTC.

The chain employs TRBV28 and TRBJ2-3; 8 bases map to TRBD1. Germline V gene sequence: CDR1 MDHEN, CDR2 SYDVKM. With 7 bases clipped from V and 3 bases from J, the junction kept 3 bases outside the gene matches. This CDR3 region has 13 residues. CDR3 region: CASTRQGTDTQYF. The CDR3 bases are TGTGCCAGCACCCGACAGGGGACAGATACGCAGTATTTT.

At least ten counts were recorded for this clonotype. The CDR3 DNA reads TGCAGCGTTGAAGCACCGCCGGGGGACACCATATATTTT. This codes for CSVEAPPGDTIYF. The rearrangement joins TRBV29-1 to TRBJ1-3, with a possible D match to TRBD1 (5 bases). The CDR3 has 13 residues. V was trimmed by 1 base and J by 8 bases, leaving 12 bases between them. Germline-derived CDR1 and CDR2 are SQVTM and ANQGSEA.

This clonotype came up a few times. The chain couples TRBV5-6 to TRBJ2-7, with D unclear. CDR3 length equals 15 residues. The V end was cut by 4 bases, the J end by 4 bases, with 18 bases between. Looked up from germline, CDR1 is SGHDT and CDR2 is YYEEEE. CDR3 amino acids: CASSSSVRIVYEQYF. In nucleotides, the CDR3 is TGTGCCAGCAGCAGTTCAGTTAGGATAGTGTACGAGCAGTACTTC.

This clonotype has a handful of counts. The V and J genes are TRBV5-1 and TRBJ2-3, with TRBD2 matching over 11 bases. V lost 3 bases, J lost 4 bases, and 4 bases stayed unmatched. The CDR3 is 15 amino acids. Germline values: CDR1 SGHRS, CDR2 YFSETQ. CDR3: CASSSRLAGPDTQYF. CDR3 in DNA: TGCGCCAGCAGCTCGAGACTAGCGGGACCAGATACGCAGTATTTT.

This clonotype was recorded a few times. The chain combines TRBV4-1 with TRBJ2-1; D perhaps matches TRBD2 (5 bases). V was clipped by 1 base and J by 0 bases, with 7 bases between them. The CDR3 consists of 15 residues. Germline-derived CDR1 and CDR2 are MGHRA and YSYEKL. Written as DNA, the CDR3 is TGCGCCAGCAGCCAAGCGGGAACCTCCTACAATGAGCAGTTCTTC. Translating it yields CASSQAGTSYNEQFF.

The J gene is TRBJ2-1, the V gene TRBV19, with 14 bases aligning to TRBD2. V trimming: 1 base; J trimming: 3 bases; junction bases outside the gene matches: 8. The CDR3 spans 19 residues. Germline CDR1 and CDR2: LNHDA and SQIVND (reference sequence). DNA of the CDR3: TGTGCCAGTAGTATAGGGGGGACTAGCGGGAGTGTCCACTACAATGAGCAGTTCTTC. It specifies CASSIGGTSGSVHYNEQFF.

Points on this clonotype: A far larger clone is a single base away, which makes a read error likely. The chain is built from TRBV5-1 and TRBJ2-7; 8 positions match TRBD2. The CDR3 runs 16 residues. With V trimmed by 4 bases and J by 7 bases, 16 bases remained unmatched. Germline values: CDR1 SGHRS, CDR2 YFSETQ. The CDR3: CASSPPGGSWYNEQYF. The DNA of the CDR3 is TGCGCCAGCAGCCCCCCGGGAGGGAGTTGGTACAATGAGCAGTACTTC.

In this sample, this clonotype turned up many times. This rearrangement joins TRBV10-3 to TRBJ2-7, with 7 bases fitting TRBD1. From germline, CDR1 is ENHRY and CDR2 SYGVKD. V shed 2 bases and J 1 base; nucleotides not matched to a gene: 5. The CDR3 runs to 15 residues. This chain's CDR3 is CAISELDRASYEQYF. The CDR3 bases are TGTGCCATCAGTGAGCTCGACAGGGCGTCCTACGAGCAGTACTTC.

This clonotype was seen once. CDR3 residues: CAISELPLEGFAGELFF. For the CDR3, the DNA is TGTGCCATCAGTGAGTTACCCCTTGAGGGATTCGCCGGGGAGCTGTTTTTT. The J gene is TRBJ2-2, the V gene TRBV10-3; D might be TRBD2 (5 bases). V was cut by 1 base and J by 6 bases, with 18 bases left in between. Germline loops: CDR1 ENHRY, CDR2 SYGVKD. CDR3 length: 17 amino acids.

This clonotype was found a few times. The rearrangement links TRBV20-1 to TRBJ2-7, with 9 bases aligning to TRBD2. This CDR3 has 17 amino acids. Germline-derived CDR1 and CDR2 are DFQATT and SNEGSKA (reference sequence). J was trimmed by 3 bases and V by 0 bases; bases with no gene match: 12. CDR3 DNA sequence: TGCAGTGCTAGAGACCCAATTAAGACTAGCGGTAACTACGAGCAGTACTTC. Its protein is CSARDPIKTSGNYEQYF.

This clonotype was detected many times. The genes are TRBV11-3 and TRBJ2-1; D is possibly TRBD2 (6 bases). Germline CDR1 SGHNT, CDR2 YENEEA. V was trimmed by 5 bases and J by 6 bases, leaving 17 bases between them. The CDR3 is 15 residues long. The CDR3 loop reads CASSRRGIAGNEQFF. Here the CDR3 DNA reads TGTGCCAGCAGCAGGCGCGGGATAGCTGGCAATGAGCAGTTCTTC. The full variable domain, in which reference TRBV11-3 and TRBJ2-1 provide the parts outside the CDR3, is EAGVVQSPRYKIIEKKQPVAFWCNPISGHNTLYWYLQNLGQGPELLIRYENEEAVDDSQLPKDRFSAERLKGVDSTLKIQPAELGDSAVYLCASSRRGIAGNEQFFGPGTRLTVL.

V and J are TRBV5-8 and TRBJ2-1, with 7 bases lining up with TRBD2. The CDR3 totals 15 residues. V shed 2 bases, J shed 8 bases, and the junction held 10 bases outside the gene matches. Germline CDR1 reads SGHTS; CDR2 reads YDEGEE. The CDR3, as DNA: TGTGCCAGCAGCTTTCGGTCGGGAGGACTCGATGAGCAGTTCTTC. Its protein product is CASSFRSGGLDEQFF.

This clonotype came up a few times. The chain links TRBV7-2 to TRBJ2-7; possibly TRBD1 for D (5 bases). V was clipped by 5 bases and J by 5 bases, with 13 bases between them. The germline CDR1 and CDR2 sequences are SGHTA and FQGNSA. CDR3 length: 13 residues. This CDR3 is CASSSDGRDEQYF. CDR3 in DNA: TGTGCCAGCAGCAGTGACGGCAGGGACGAGCAGTACTTC. Full variable domain (outside the CDR3, taken from reference TRBV7-2 and TRBJ2-7): GAGVSQSPSNKVTEKGKDVELRCDPISGHTALYWYRQSLGQGLEFLIYFQGNSAPDKSGLPSDRFSAERTGGSVSTLTIQRTQQEDSAVYLCASSSDGRDEQYFGPGTRLTVT.

This clonotype was detected ten times or more. The chain employs TRBV19 and TRBJ2-3; 13 bases fit TRBD2. The ends lost 4 bases at V and 4 bases at J; junction bases unmatched: 5. CDR1 LNHDA and CDR2 SQIVND come from the germline V gene (reference sequence). The CDR3 length is 16 residues. The DNA for the CDR3 is TGTGCCAGTAGTACCCGGACTAGCGGGAGCGCAGATACGCAGTATTTT. Translated: CASSTRTSGSADTQYF.

V gene TRBV30 combines with J gene TRBJ2-1; no clear D. Germline CDR1 is GTSNPN and CDR2 is SVGIG (reference sequence). The CDR3 is 14 amino acids. Trimming removed 2 bases from V and 9 bases from J, with 17 bases in between. The CDR3 DNA reads as TGTGCCTGGAGTACAAGTAACCGCGGCTCTGAGCAGTTCTTC. Residues: CAWSTSNRGSEQFF.

The sample holds many counts of this clonotype. This chain connects TRBV7-2 to TRBJ1-5; 7 bases match TRBD1. Per the germline V gene, CDR1 is SGHTA and CDR2 is FQGNSA. Unmatched junction bases numbered 8, after V lost 6 bases and J lost 3 bases. The CDR3 is made up of 15 amino acids. CDR3 sequence reads: CASSPLTGTNQPQHF. The CDR3 bases are TGTGCCAGCAGTCCCCTGACAGGGACCAATCAGCCCCAGCATTTT. Complete variable domain (other parts from reference TRBV7-2 and TRBJ1-5): GAGVSQSPSNKVTEKGKDVELRCDPISGHTALYWYRQSLGQGLEFLIYFQGNSAPDKSGLPSDRFSAERTGGSVSTLTIQRTQQEDSAVYLCASSPLTGTNQPQHFGDGTRLSIL.

The rearrangement uses TRBV28 and TRBJ1-4; D remains ambiguous. The CDR3 is 13 amino acids. Germline V CDR1 and CDR2: MDHEN, SYDVKM. The V gene lost 3 bases and the J gene lost 7 bases, with 9 bases spanning the gap. Written as DNA, the CDR3 is TGTGCCAGCAGTTTGGCACAGCCTGAAAAACTGTTTTTT. The encoded protein is CASSLAQPEKLFF. The full variable domain, in which reference TRBV28 and TRBJ1-4 provide the parts outside the CDR3, is DVKVTQSSRYLVKRTGEKVFLECVQDMDHENMFWYRQDPGLGLRLIYFSYDVKMKEKGDIPEGYSVSREKKERFSLILESASTNQTSMYLCASSLAQPEKLFFGSGTQLSVL.

This clonotype was seen repeatedly, ten times or more. The chain employs TRBV12-3 or TRBV12-4 and TRBJ2-7; tentative D call: TRBD2 (5 bases). The CDR3 runs 15 residues. Trimming removed 2 bases at V and 7 bases at J, with 18 bases between. CDR3 DNA sequence: TGTGCCAGCAGTTTAAAAGGACTGGGAGTCGGGGAGCAGTACTTC. This encodes CASSLKGLGVGEQYF.

The V call is TRBV7-9, the J call TRBJ1-2; maybe TRBD1 (6 bases). Between the trimmed V and J ends, which lost 5 bases and 6 bases, there was a span of 13 bases. This CDR3 comprises 13 residues. CDR1 and CDR2 from the germline V gene are SEHNR and FQNEAQ (reference sequence). The CDR3 coding sequence is TGTGCCAGCAGCCGCCGGGGGCGGAATGGCTACACCTTC. It codes for CASSRRGRNGYTF.

This clonotype was counted between two and nine times. The chain couples TRBV27 to TRBJ2-2; 7 positions match TRBD2. The V and J ends lost 6 bases and 4 bases, in that order; junction bases with no gene match: 8. The CDR3 loop spans 15 amino acids. Germline-derived CDR1 and CDR2 are MNHEY and SMNVEV (reference sequence). The CDR3: CASSLSGVGTGELFF. The CDR3 coding sequence is TGTGCCAGCAGCCTGAGCGGGGTGGGCACCGGGGAGCTGTTTTTT.

This clonotype occurred a few times. The V and J genes are TRBV14 and TRBJ1-1; no definite D call. Germline V gene data show CDR1 as SGHDN and CDR2 as FVKESK. Trimming took off 3 bases at V and 5 bases at J, with 10 bases between the two ends. This CDR3 comprises 13 residues. The CDR3 nucleotides read TGTGCCAGCAGCCAGGTCGCGGGGACTGAAGCTTTCTTT. This encodes CASSQVAGTEAFF.